These T cell receptor beta chains were read from a single sample in a study of OX40 agonist ivuxolimab in advanced cancers. TCRdb's copy holds only in-frame clones and misses some; the assay was immunoSEQ multiplex PCR. The sample contains 65,000 to 75,000 clones, around 86% of which appear only once. Source: CD4+ or CD8+ T cells sorted from blood, taken in a trial of the OX40 agonist ivuxolimab. The source is an adult with an advanced solid tumor such as melanoma, head and neck, liver or kidney cancer. Each CDR3 is given with its conserved first and last residue. A D gene is named only where the DNA matches it firmly. Size tells how often a clone was seen (once, few, many) or the class of an expanded clone, and some rows leave it out.

TRBD1 | . | TRBJ1-2 | TRBV11-2 | TGTGCCAGCAGTCCCGGGACAGTTTATGGCTACACCTTC | CASSPGTVYGYTF
. | . | TRBJ1-6 | TRBV5-4 | TGTGCCAGCAGCCGAACAGGGTTGCGTTCACCCCTCCACTTT | CASSRTGLRSPLHF
. | . | TRBJ2-3 | TRBV5-4 | TGTGCCAGCAGCGTCAACATGGGGGGCGAACTACCCACAGATACGCAGTATTTT | CASSVNMGGELPTDTQYF
. | . | TRBJ2-4 | TRBV19 | TGTGCCAGTAATAGGGGTGGCCTAGCCAAAAACATTCAGTACTTC | CASNRGGLAKNIQYF
TRBD1 | . | TRBJ2-2 | TRBV5-4 | TGTGCCAGCAGCTTGTTAGACAGGGATACCGGGGAGCTGTTTTTT | CASSLLDRDTGELFF
. | . | TRBJ1-5 | TRBV18 | TGTGCCAGCTCACAGCGCCAACAGGCTAGCAATCAGCCCCAGCATTTT | CASSQRQQASNQPQHF
. | . | TRBJ1-5 | TRBV15 | TGTGCCACCAGCGCCGGGGGGCGCAGCAATCAGCCCCAGCATTTT | CATSAGGRSNQPQHF
TRBD2 | . | TRBJ2-3 | TRBV7-2 | TGTGCCAGCAGCCCGCAAGTCGGGGGTAGCGGGAGAGCAGATACGCAGTATTTT | CASSPQVGGSGRADTQYF
. | . | TRBJ1-2 | TRBV6-4 | TGTGCCAGCAGTGACCGTAGAGGGGGGGGATCTGACTATGGCTACACCTTC | CASSDRRGGGSDYGYTF
. | . | TRBJ1-5 | TRBV19 | TGTGCCAGTAGTTCCACCACCCAGACAGGCCCCGGCAATCAGCCCCAGCATTTT | CASSSTTQTGPGNQPQHF
TRBD1 | few | TRBJ1-4 | TRBV28 | TGTGCCAGCAGTTCCCGTAGGACAGGGGTTGAAAAACTGTTTTTT | CASSSRRTGVEKLFF
. | once | TRBJ1-2 | TRBV28 | TGTGCCAGCAGTCACCGGGACCCATATGGCTACACCTTC | CASSHRDPYGYTF
. | . | TRBJ1-4 | TRBV28 | TGTGCCAGCAGTTTCTCAGGGTTAGACTCAACTAATGAAAAACTGTTTTTT | CASSFSGLDSTNEKLFF
. | once | TRBJ2-3 | TRBV9 | TGTGCCAGCAGCGAGGTCGGGGCAGATACGCAGTATTTT | CASSEVGADTQYF
. | . | TRBJ1-4 | TRBV4-1 | TGCGCCAGCAGCCACCCACAGGGAGGGAGTGCAACTAATGAAAAACTGTTTTTT | CASSHPQGGSATNEKLFF
. | once | TRBJ1-5 | TRBV6-4 | TGTGCCAGCAGCAAAGATAGCAATCAGCCCCAGCATTTT | CASSKDSNQPQHF
. | . | TRBJ1-1 | TRBV18 | TGTGCCAGCTCACCATTGGACAGCCCAAGTCCGAAGGCTGAAGCTTTCTTT | CASSPLDSPSPKAEAFF
. | . | TRBJ2-3 | TRBV10-2 | TGCGCCAGCAGTGAGTGGGGAATTGTTCGGGAAATAGATACGCAGTATTTT | CASSEWGIVREIDTQYF
TRBD2 | few | TRBJ2-2 | TRBV4-1 | TGCGCCAGCAGCCGATCCTTAGCGGGGGGGCCTTTATCTGGGGAGCTGTTTTTT | CASSRSLAGGPLSGELFF
TRBD1 | . | TRBJ1-1 | TRBV6-5 | TGTGCCAGCAGCCACACACAGGGGGCAAGCACTGAAGCTTTCTTT | CASSHTQGASTEAFF
TRBD2 | . | TRBJ2-2 | TRBV5-1 | TGCGCCAGCAAGGGACTAGCGGGCTTGAACACCGGGGAGCTGTTTTTT | CASKGLAGLNTGELFF
TRBD2 | . | TRBJ2-3 | TRBV19 | TGTGCCAGTAGTTCCGGCGGGAGAGCCACAGATACGCAGTATTTT | CASSSGGRATDTQYF
. | . | TRBJ1-1 | TRBV7-2 | TGTGCCAGCAGCCAGTCGGGCCCGCAGGCTTTCTTT | CASSQSGPQAFF
TRBD2 | . | TRBJ2-3 | TRBV4-1 | TGCGCCAGCAGCCGAACAAAATCCCCCGGGGGGGCCAGAGATACGCAGTATTTT | CASSRTKSPGGARDTQYF
. | . | TRBJ2-1 | TRBV5-6 | TGTGCCAGCAGCGTATCCGGGCACTACAATGAGCAGTTCTTC | CASSVSGHYNEQFF
. | . | TRBJ1-6 | TRBV5-6 | TGTGCCAGCAGCGAGGGACCGGTAAATTCACCCCTCCACTTT | CASSEGPVNSPLHF
. | . | TRBJ1-2 | TRBV6-6 | TGTGCCAGCAGCCCAGTGATTGGGCTGGACTATGGCTACACCTTC | CASSPVIGLDYGYTF
. | once | TRBJ2-1 | TRBV9 | TGTGCCAGCAGCGTAGATCATGGTTCGGGTGAGCAGTTCTTC | CASSVDHGSGEQFF
TRBD1 | . | TRBJ2-1 | TRBV11-3 | TGTGCCAGCAGCTTAGGACAGGGGAGAGGAAATGAGCAGTTCTTC | CASSLGQGRGNEQFF
. | . | TRBJ2-2 | TRBV7-9 | TGTGCCAGCAGCTTCATGAACACCGGGGAGCTGTTTTTT | CASSFMNTGELFF
. | once | TRBJ2-5 | TRBV18 | TGTGCCAGCTCACCAAGCCAGACCCAAGAGACCCAGTACTTC | CASSPSQTQETQYF
. | . | TRBJ1-1 | TRBV5-4 | TGTGCCAGCAGCTTAAGTATCAACACTGAAGCTTTCTTT | CASSLSINTEAFF
TRBD1 | . | TRBJ1-6 | TRBV5-6 | TGTGCCAGCAGCCGGACAGGGAGCTCCTATAATTCACCCCTCCACTTT | CASSRTGSSYNSPLHF
. | . | TRBJ1-1 | TRBV19 | TGTGCCAGTACCCGAGCGGGAGGAACTGAAGCTTTCTTT | CASTRAGGTEAFF
TRBD1 | . | TRBJ1-2 | TRBV5-4 | TGTGCCAGCAGCTTGGATCAGGGGGCGAACTATGGCTACACCTTC | CASSLDQGANYGYTF
. | . | TRBJ1-1 | TRBV2 | TGTGCCAGCAGGAAAGGGGCTTCGTACCGGACAGTATCATTGAACACTGAAGCTTTCTTT | CASRKGASYRTVSLNTEAFF
TRBD1 | few | TRBJ1-2 | TRBV28 | TGTGCCAGCAGTTCAGGGACAGTCTATGGCTACACCTTC | CASSSGTVYGYTF
TRBD1 | once | TRBJ1-4 | TRBV30 | TGTGCCTGGAGTCCGGGACAGGTGAATGAAAAACTGTTTTTT | CAWSPGQVNEKLFF
. | . | TRBJ2-6 | TRBV28 | TGTGCCAGCAGTTTAGGTTACTCTGGGGCCAACGTCCTGACTTTC | CASSLGYSGANVLTF
. | . | TRBJ2-5 | TRBV27 | TGTGCCAGCAGTCCAAGACAGGCCCGAGAGACCCAGTACTTC | CASSPRQARETQYF
. | once | TRBJ1-3 | TRBV9 | TGTGCCAGCAGCGTAGGGCCCGGGGCTGGAAACACCATATATTTT | CASSVGPGAGNTIYF
. | . | TRBJ1-3 | TRBV12-5 | TGTGCTAGGAGGGGAGATTTCTCTGGAAACACCATATATTTT | CARRGDFSGNTIYF